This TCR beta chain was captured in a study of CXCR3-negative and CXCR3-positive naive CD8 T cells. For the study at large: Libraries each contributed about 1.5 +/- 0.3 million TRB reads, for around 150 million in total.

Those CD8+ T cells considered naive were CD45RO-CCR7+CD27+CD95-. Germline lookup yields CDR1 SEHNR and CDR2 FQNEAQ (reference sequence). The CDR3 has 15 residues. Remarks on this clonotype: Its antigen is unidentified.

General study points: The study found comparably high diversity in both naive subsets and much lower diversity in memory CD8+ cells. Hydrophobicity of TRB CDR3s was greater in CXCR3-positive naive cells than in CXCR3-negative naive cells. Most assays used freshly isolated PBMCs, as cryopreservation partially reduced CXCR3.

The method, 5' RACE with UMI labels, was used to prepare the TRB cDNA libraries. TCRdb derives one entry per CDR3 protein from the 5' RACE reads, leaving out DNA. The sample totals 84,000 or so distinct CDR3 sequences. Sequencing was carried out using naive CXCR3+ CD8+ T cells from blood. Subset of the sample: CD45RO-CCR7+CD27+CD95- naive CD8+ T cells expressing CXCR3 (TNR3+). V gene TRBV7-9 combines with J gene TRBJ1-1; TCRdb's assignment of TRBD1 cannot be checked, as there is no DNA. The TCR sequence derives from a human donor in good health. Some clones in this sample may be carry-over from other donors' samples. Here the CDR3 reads CASAFFPGEVAEAFF.